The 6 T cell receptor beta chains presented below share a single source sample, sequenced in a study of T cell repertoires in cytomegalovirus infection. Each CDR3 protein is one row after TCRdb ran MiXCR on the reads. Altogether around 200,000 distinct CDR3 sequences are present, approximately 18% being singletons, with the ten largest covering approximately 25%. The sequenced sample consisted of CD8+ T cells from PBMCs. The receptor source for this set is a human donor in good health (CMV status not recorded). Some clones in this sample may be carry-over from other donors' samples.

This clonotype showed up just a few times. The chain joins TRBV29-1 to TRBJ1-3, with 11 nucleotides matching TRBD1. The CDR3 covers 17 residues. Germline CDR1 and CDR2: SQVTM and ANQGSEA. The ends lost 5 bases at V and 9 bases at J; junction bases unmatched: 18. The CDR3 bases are TGCAGCGTTCATTCTCCGGGACAGGGGGATTTGGAGACCACCATATATTTT. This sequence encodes CSVHSPGQGDLETTIYF.

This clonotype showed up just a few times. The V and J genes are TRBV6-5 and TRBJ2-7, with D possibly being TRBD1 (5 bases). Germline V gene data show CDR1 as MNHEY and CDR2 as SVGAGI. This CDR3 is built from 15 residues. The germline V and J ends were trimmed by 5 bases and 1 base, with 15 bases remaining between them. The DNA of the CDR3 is TGTGCCAGCAGTCGATTGACAGACAGTTCCTACGAGCAGTACTTC. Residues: CASSRLTDSSYEQYF.

The CDR3 DNA is TGTGCCACCAGCAGAGATAGGGGATTTGCTCAGCCCCAGCATTTT. Its translation is CATSRDRGFAQPQHF. V usage is TRBV15 and J usage is TRBJ1-5; possibly TRBD1 for D (5 bases). CDR1 and CDR2 from the germline V gene are LNHNV and YYDKDF (reference sequence). V lost 0 bases and J 6 bases, leaving 12 bases between the germline ends. CDR3 length: 15 amino acids.

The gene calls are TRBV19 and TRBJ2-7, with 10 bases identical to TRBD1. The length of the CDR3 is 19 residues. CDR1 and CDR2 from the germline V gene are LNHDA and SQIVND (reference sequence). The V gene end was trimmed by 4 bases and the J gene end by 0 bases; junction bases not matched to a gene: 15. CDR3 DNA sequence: TGTGCCAGTAGTACCTGGCCGGGACAGGGGCCTACCCCCTCCTACGAGCAGTACTTC. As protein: CASSTWPGQGPTPSYEQYF.

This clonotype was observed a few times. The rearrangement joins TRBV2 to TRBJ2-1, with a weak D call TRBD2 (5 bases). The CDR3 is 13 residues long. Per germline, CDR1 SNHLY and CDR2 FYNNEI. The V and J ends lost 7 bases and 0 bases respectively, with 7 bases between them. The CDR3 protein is CASIGSSYNEQFF. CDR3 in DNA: TGTGCCAGCATAGGGAGCTCCTACAATGAGCAGTTCTTC.

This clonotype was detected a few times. CDR3 sequence reads: CASSLVTDYEQYF. The DNA for the CDR3 is TGTGCCAGCAGCTTAGTGACAGATTACGAGCAGTACTTC. The rearrangement links TRBV7-2 to TRBJ2-7; possibly TRBD1 for D (5 bases). The V gene's germline CDR1 is SGHTA and CDR2 FQGNSA. The CDR3 extends over 13 amino acids. The V and J ends lost 1 base and 4 bases respectively, with 8 bases between them.